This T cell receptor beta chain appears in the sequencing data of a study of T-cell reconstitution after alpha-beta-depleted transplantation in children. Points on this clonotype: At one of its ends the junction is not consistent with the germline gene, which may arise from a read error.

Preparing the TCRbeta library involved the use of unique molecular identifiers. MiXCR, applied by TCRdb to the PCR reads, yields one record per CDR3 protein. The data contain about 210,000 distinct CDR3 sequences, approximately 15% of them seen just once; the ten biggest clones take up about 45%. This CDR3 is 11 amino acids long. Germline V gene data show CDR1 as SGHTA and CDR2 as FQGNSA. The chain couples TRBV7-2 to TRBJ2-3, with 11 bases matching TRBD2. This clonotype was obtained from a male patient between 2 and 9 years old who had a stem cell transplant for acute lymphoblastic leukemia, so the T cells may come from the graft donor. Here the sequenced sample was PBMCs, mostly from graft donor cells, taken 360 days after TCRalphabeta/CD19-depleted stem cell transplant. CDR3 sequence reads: CASSKRGLADF. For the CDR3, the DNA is TGTGCCAGCAGCAAACGGGGACTAGCGGATTTT.